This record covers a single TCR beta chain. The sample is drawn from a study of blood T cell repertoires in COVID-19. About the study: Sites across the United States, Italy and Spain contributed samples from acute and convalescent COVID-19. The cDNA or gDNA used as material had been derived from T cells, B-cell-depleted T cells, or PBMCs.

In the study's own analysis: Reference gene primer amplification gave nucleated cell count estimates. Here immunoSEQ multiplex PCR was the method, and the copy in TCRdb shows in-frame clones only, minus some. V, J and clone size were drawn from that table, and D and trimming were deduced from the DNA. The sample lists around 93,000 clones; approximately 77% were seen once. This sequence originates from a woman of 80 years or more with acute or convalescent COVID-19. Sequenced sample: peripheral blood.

CDR3 loop: CASSLIRGQGSNQPQHF. DNA of the CDR3: TGTGCCAGCAGTTTAATCCGTGGACAGGGGAGCAATCAGCCCCAGCATTTT. The chain couples TRBV28 to TRBJ1-5; 9 nucleotides match TRBD1. Per the germline V gene, CDR1 is MDHEN and CDR2 is SYDVKM. CDR3 length: 17 amino acids. Germline trimming cut 2 bases from V and 1 base from J; bases unmatched to any gene: 6.